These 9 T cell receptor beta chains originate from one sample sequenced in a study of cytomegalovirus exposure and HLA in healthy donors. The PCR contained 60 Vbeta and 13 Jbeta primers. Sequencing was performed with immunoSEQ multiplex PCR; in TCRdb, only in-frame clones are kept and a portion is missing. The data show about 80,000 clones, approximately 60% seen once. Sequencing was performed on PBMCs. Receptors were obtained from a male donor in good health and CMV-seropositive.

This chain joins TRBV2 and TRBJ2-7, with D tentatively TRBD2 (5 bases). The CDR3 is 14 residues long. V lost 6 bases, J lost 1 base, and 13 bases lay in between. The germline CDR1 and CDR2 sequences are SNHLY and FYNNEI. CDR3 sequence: CASSPGSPSYEQYF. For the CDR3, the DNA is TGTGCCAGCAGCCCGGGAAGTCCATCCTACGAGCAGTACTTC.

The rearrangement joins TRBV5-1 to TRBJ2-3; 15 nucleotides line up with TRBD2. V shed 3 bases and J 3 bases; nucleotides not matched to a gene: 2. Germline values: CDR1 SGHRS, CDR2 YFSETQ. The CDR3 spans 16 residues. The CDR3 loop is CASSYGTSGGTDTQYF. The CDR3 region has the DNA TGCGCCAGCAGCTACGGGACTAGCGGGGGGACAGATACGCAGTATTTT. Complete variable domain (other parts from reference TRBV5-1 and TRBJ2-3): KAGVTQTPRYLIKTRGQQVTLSCSPISGHRSVSWYQQTPGQGLQFLFEYFSETQRNKGNFPGRFSGRQFSNSRSEMNVSTLELGDSALYLCASSYGTSGGTDTQYFGPGTRLTVL.

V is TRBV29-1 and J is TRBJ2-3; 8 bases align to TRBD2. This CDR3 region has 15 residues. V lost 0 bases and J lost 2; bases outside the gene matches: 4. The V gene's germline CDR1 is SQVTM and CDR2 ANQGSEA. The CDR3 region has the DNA TGCAGCGTTGAAGATCGGGGGGGGTTCACAGATACGCAGTATTTT. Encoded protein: CSVEDRGGFTDTQYF.

CDR3 residues: CASSPIRGGRRNEQFF. The CDR3 DNA reads as TGTGCCAGCAGCCCAATCCGGGGGGGGCGACGCAATGAGCAGTTCTTC. V usage is TRBV7-9 and J usage is TRBJ2-1, with 8 bases fitting TRBD2. The CDR3 has 16 amino acids. V was clipped by 5 bases and J by 6 bases; unmatched bases: 12. CDR1 SEHNR and CDR2 FQNEAQ come from the germline V gene (reference sequence).

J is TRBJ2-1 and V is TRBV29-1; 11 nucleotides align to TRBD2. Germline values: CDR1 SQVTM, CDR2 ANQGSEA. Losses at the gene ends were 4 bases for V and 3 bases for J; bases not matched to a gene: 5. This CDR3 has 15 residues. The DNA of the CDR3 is TGCAGCGTTGGGGGGACTAGCGGTAACTACAATGAGCAGTTCTTC. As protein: CSVGGTSGNYNEQFF.

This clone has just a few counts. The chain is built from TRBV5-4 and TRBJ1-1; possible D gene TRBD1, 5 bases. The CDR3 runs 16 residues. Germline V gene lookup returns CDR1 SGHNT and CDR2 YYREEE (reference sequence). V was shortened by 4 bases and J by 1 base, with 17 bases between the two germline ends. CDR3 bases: TGTGCCAGCAGCCCAGACCCGGGGGGGAGGAACACTGAAGCTTTCTTT. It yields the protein CASSPDPGGRNTEAFF.

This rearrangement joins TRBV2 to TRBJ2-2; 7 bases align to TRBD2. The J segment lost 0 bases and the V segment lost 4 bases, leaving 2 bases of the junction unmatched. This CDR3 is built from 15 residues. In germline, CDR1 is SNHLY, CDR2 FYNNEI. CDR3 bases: TGTGCCAGCAGTGGGGGGGGAACGAACACCGGGGAGCTGTTTTTT. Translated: CASSGGGTNTGELFF.

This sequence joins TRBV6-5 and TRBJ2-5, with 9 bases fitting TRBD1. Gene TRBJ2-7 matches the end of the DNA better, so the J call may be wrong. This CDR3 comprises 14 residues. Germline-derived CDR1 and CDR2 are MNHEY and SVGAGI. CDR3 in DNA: TGTGCCAGCAGTTTTAGGACAGGGGACCGCGAGCAGTACTTC. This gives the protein CASSFRTGDREQYF.

CDR3 loop: CASSQAGVYTDTQYF. The CDR3 DNA reads TGCGCCAGCAGCCAAGCAGGGGTCTACACAGATACGCAGTATTTT. The chain uses TRBV4-1 and TRBJ2-3; weak D call: TRBD1 (6 bases). Germline V gene sequence: CDR1 MGHRA, CDR2 YSYEKL. The CDR3 extends over 15 amino acids. V lost 1 base, J lost 2 bases, and 10 bases lay in between.